This T cell receptor beta chain was obtained from a study of T cell responses to AZD1222 COVID-19 vaccine. Clones were read by immunoSEQ multiplex PCR, and TCRdb kept only the in-frame ones, dropping some. The data hold roughly 93,000 clones, with around 89% observed a single time. Whole-study findings and limits: AZD1222 recipients seropositive at baseline numbered only 5 or 6.

Per the germline V gene, CDR1 is SGHDT and CDR2 is YYEEEE. Between the trimmed V and J ends, which lost 2 bases and 4 bases, there was a span of 4 bases. The CDR3 is 12 amino acids. Concerning this clone: The antigen is unknown.

Sequences were derived from peripheral blood, sampled on day 0 of AZD1222 vaccination. The chain couples TRBV5-6 to TRBJ1-5, with unresolved D. This receptor was identified in an adult in good health. CDR3 DNA: TGTGCCAGCAGCTTCGGGAATCAGCCCCAGCATTTT. Translating it yields CASSFGNQPQHF.